This is a list of T cell receptor beta chains from one sample in a study of sequential checkpoint blockade in melanoma. The assay was immunoSEQ multiplex PCR, and TCRdb's table has in-frame clones only and misses some. In the table there are about 3,700 clones, about 22% of which are singletons. This specimen consisted of tumor tissue (inferred from file names), obtained from a patient given nivolumab and ipilimumab in sequence. These receptors originate from a human donor with melanoma. CDR3s include the opening cysteine and the closing phenylalanine or tryptophan. The D gene is left open where the match is weak. Part of the rows lack a size; the others show once, few, many or a class for expanded clones.

d_call,clone_size,v_call,j_call,cdr3_aa,cdr3_nt
TRBD1,NA,TRBV19,TRBJ1-4,CASSGRQGDQGEKLFF,TGTGCCAGTAGTGGACGACAGGGCGATCAGGGTGAAAAACTGTTTTTT
TRBD1,many,TRBV9,TRBJ1-3,CASSVQSTGGTDGNTIYF,TGTGCCAGCAGTGTCCAATCTACAGGGGGCACCGACGGAAACACCATATATTTT
NA,large,TRBV6-8,TRBJ2-3,CASKILRAFDTQYF,TGTGCCAGCAAGATCCTCAGGGCTTTCGATACGCAGTATTTT
NA,medium-sized,TRBV6-7,TRBJ1-1,CASRTYTEAFF,TGTGCCAGCCGGACGTACACTGAAGCTTTCTTT
NA,few,TRBV6-8,TRBJ1-1,CASSVESPGYPEAFF,TGTGCCAGCAGTGTCGAGTCTCCAGGTTACCCTGAAGCTTTCTTT
NA,NA,TRBV11-3,TRBJ1-2,CASSLAGRTNYGYTF,TGTGCCAGCAGCTTGGCAGGACGGACTAACTATGGCTACACCTTC
TRBD1,NA,TRBV29-1,TRBJ1-4,CSVAQGTGFLEKLFF,TGCAGCGTCGCACAGGGGACAGGGTTCCTAGAAAAACTGTTTTTT
TRBD2,many,TRBV9,TRBJ2-2,CASSVSSGVSGGELFF,TGTGCCAGCAGCGTATCTAGCGGGGTGTCAGGCGGGGAGCTGTTTTTT
TRBD1,NA,TRBV6-8,TRBJ2-7,CASRIGQGFHEQYF,TGTGCCAGCAGAATAGGACAGGGGTTCCACGAGCAGTACTTC
NA,few,TRBV19,TRBJ1-1,CASTWGRGNTEAFF,TGTGCCAGTACTTGGGGGCGCGGGAACACTGAAGCTTTCTTT
NA,NA,TRBV6-8,TRBJ1-5,CASRPLVGQPQHF,TGTGCCAGCAGACCCCTCGTTGGCCAGCCCCAGCATTTT
TRBD1,many,TRBV11-3,TRBJ2-2,CASSRQGKWTGELFF,TGTGCCAGCAGCCGACAGGGAAAGTGGACCGGGGAGCTGTTTTTT
NA,many,TRBV1,TRBJ1-2,CASSQDETGVYGYTF,TGCGCCAGCAGCCAAGATGAAACAGGGGTCTATGGCTACACCTTC
NA,NA,TRBV18,TRBJ1-4,CASSPNVQGANEKLFF,TGTGCCAGCTCACCGAATGTACAGGGAGCTAATGAAAAACTGTTTTTT
NA,few,TRBV10-3,TRBJ1-4,CAISEVATNEKLFF,TGTGCCATCAGTGAGGTGGCAACTAATGAAAAACTGTTTTTT
NA,few,TRBV7-1,TRBJ1-1,CASSHYPNTEAFF,TGTGCCAGCAGCCACTACCCGAACACTGAAGCTTTCTTT
NA,once,TRBV5-1,TRBJ1-1,CASREKGFIPLTEAFF,TGCGCCAGCAGGGAAAAGGGTTTTATACCTCTCACTGAAGCTTTCTTT
NA,NA,TRBV9,TRBJ1-2,CASSRQTSNYGYTF,TGTGCCAGCAGCCGACAGACTTCTAACTATGGCTACACCTTC
TRBD2,NA,TRBV5-1,TRBJ2-1,CASSLVAGGGDHQFF,TGCGCCAGCAGCTTGGTTGCCGGGGGGGGAGATCACCAGTTCTTC
NA,few,TRBV11-3,TRBJ2-2,CASSLFSGRANTGELFF,TGTGCCAGCAGCTTGTTTTCAGGGCGGGCGAACACCGGGGAGCTGTTTTTT
NA,few,TRBV11-3,TRBJ1-1,CASSSPQRAGPEAFF,TGTGCCAGCAGCTCCCCCCAAAGGGCGGGTCCTGAAGCTTTCTTT
NA,many,TRBV6-8,TRBJ1-2,CAISVPGQNYGYTF,TGTGCCATCAGTGTCCCGGGTCAGAACTATGGCTACACCTTC
NA,NA,TRBV6-8,TRBJ1-2,CASSLSPNYGYTF,TGTGCCAGCAGTTTATCCCCCAATTATGGCTACACCTTC